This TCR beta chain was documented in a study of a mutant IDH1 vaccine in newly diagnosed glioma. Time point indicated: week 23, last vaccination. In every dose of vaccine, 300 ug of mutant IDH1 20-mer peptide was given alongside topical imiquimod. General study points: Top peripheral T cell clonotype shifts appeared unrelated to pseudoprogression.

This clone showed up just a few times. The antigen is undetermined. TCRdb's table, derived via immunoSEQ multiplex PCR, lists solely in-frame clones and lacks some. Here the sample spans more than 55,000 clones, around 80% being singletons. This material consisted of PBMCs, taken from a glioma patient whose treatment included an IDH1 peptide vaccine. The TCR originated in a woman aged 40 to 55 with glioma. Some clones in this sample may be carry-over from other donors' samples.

The CDR3, as DNA: TGCGCCAGCAGCCCGGGACACTCCATAGACGAGCAGTACTTC. It specifies CASSPGHSIDEQYF. The J gene is TRBJ2-7, the V gene TRBV5-1; D is possibly TRBD1 (6 bases). Trimming shortened V by 4 bases and J by 5 bases, and 16 bases separated the two germline ends. Germline CDR1 is SGHRS and CDR2 is YFSETQ. The CDR3 length is 14 residues.